The present TCR beta chain was sequenced within a study of blood T cell repertoires in COVID-19. For the study at large: PBMCs, B-cell-depleted T cells, or T cells provided the cDNA or gDNA that made up the material.

This CDR3 contains 15 residues. CDR1 and CDR2 from the germline V gene are SGHRS and YFSETQ. With 5 bases removed from V and 4 bases from J, the gap between germline ends came to 18 bases. Profiling relied on immunoSEQ multiplex PCR, and the TCRdb table lists in-frame clones only, not all of them. This table holds about 70,000 clones, roughly 85% found once. Sequencing input: peripheral blood. The TCR was taken from a woman over 75 with acute or convalescent COVID-19. V usage is TRBV5-1 and J usage is TRBJ1-1, with a weak D call TRBD1 (5 bases). In DNA, the CDR3 is TGCGCCAGCAGGGTAACGGCACTCGGGGGCACTGAAGCTTTCTTT. Translated: CASRVTALGGTEAFF. The full variable domain, rest sourced from reference TRBV5-1 and TRBJ1-1, is KAGVTQTPRYLIKTRGQQVTLSCSPISGHRSVSWYQQTPGQGLQFLFEYFSETQRNKGNFPGRFSGRQFSNSRSEMNVSTLELGDSALYLCASRVTALGGTEAFFGQGTRLTVV.